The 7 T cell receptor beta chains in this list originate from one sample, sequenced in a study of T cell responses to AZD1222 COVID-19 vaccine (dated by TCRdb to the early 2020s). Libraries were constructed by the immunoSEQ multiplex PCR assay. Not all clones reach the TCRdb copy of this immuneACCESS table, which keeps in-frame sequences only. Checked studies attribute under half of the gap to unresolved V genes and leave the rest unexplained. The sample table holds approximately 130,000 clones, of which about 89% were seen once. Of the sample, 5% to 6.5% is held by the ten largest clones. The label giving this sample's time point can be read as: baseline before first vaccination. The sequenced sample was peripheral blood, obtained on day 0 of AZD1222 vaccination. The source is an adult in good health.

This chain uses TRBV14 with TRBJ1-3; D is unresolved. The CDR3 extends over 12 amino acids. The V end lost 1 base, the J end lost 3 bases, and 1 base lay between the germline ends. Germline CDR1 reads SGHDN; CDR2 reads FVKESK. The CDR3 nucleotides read TGTGCCAGCAGCCAAGGTGGAAACACCATATATTTT. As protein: CASSQGGNTIYF.

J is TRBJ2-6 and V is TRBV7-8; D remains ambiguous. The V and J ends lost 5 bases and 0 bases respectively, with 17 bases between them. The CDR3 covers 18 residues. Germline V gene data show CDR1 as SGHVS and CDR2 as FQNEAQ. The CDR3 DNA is TGTGCCAGCAGCCCGTTGTGGGCCCTTCTCTCTGGGGCCAACGTCCTGACTTTC. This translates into CASSPLWALLSGANVLTF.

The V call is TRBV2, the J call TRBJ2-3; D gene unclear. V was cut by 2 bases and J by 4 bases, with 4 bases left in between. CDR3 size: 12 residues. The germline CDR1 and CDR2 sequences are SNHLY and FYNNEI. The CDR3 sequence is CASSEMADTQYF. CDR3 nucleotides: TGTGCCAGCAGTGAAATGGCAGATACGCAGTATTTT.

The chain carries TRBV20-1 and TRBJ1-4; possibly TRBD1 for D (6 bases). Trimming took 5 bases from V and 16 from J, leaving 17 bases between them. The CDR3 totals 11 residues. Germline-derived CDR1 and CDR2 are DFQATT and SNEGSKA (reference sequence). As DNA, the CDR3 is TGCAGTGCTCGGTTAGGGGGGCTATCGTTTTTT. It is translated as CSARLGGLSFF.

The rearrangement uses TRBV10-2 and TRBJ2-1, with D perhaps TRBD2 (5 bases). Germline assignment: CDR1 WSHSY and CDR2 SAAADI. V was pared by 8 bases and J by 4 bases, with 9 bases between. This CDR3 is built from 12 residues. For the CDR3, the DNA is TGCGCCAGCGGTGCGGGTTACAATGAGCAGTTCTTC. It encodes CASGAGYNEQFF.

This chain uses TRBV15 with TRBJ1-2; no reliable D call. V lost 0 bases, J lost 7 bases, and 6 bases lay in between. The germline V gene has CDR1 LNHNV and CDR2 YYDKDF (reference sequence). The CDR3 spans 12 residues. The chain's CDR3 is CATSRENGGYTF. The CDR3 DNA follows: TGTGCCACCAGCAGAGAGAACGGTGGCTACACCTTC.

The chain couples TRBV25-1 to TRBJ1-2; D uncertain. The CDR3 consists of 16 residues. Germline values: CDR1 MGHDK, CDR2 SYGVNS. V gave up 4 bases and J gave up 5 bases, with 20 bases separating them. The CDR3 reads CASSGGLGGSSYGYTF. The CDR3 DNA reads TGTGCCAGCAGTGGCGGGTTAGGTGGATCGTCGTATGGCTACACCTTC.